What follows is one TCR beta chain and its context. The antigen remains undetermined. This record belongs to a study of T cells in Graves' hyperthyroidism and ophthalmopathy. Study findings and constraints: Most thyroid clonotypes with frequency above 0.001 were detected in blood.

Researchers amplified the TCR beta CDR3 regions from RNA transcripts. First-round RT-PCR with HTBI primers amplified the TCR CDR3 region. TCRdb reprocessed the multiplex PCR reads with MiXCR, giving one entry per CDR3 protein. The sample includes approximately 560,000 distinct CDR3 sequences, just over 45% of them seen just once. The CDR3 runs to 14 residues. Germline CDR1 is LGHNA and CDR2 is YNFKEQ. V dropped 10 bases and J dropped 7 bases, with 19 bases sitting between them. Aged 18 to 65, the patients had hyperthyroidism that was newly diagnosed and had lasted under 2 months. The chain recombines TRBV4-2 with TRBJ2-2, with D tentatively TRBD1 or TRBD2 (5 bases each). Sequencing used peripheral blood or thyroid tissue (not recorded which). This clonotype was sampled from a woman aged 18-29 years with Graves' hyperthyroidism. CDR3 nucleotide sequence: TGTGCCACTATGGTTGGAGGCCAGGGCGGGGAGCTGTTTTTT. Its protein is CATMVGGQGGELFF.